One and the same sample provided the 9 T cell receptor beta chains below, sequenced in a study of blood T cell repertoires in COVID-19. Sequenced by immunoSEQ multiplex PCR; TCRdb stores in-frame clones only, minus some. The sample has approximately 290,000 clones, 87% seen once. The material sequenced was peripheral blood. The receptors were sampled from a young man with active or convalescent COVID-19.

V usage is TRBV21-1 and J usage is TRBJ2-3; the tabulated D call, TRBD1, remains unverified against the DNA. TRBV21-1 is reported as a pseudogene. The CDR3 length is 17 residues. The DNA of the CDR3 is TGTGCCAGCAGCCTAGAGCGGCGGACAGGACTCACAGATACGCAGTATTTT. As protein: CASSLERRTGLTDTQYF.

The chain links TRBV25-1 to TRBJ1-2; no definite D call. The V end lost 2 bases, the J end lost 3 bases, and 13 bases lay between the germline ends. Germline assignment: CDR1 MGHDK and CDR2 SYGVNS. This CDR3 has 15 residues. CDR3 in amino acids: CASSERSSWDYGYTF. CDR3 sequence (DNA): TGTGCCAGCAGTGAAAGGAGTTCCTGGGACTATGGCTACACCTTC.

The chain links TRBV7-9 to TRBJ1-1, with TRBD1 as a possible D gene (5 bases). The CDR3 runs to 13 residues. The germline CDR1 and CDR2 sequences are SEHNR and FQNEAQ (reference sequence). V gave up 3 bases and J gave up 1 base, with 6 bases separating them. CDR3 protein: CASSFGGNTEAFF. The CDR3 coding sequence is TGTGCCAGCAGCTTCGGGGGGAACACTGAAGCTTTCTTT.

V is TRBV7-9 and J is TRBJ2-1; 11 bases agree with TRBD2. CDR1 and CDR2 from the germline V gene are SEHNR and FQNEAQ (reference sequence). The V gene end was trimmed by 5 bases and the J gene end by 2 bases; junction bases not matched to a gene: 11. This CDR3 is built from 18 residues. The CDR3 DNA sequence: TGTGCCAGCAGCCTAAAGACTCAGACTAGCGGGGCCTACAATGAGCAGTTCTTC. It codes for CASSLKTQTSGAYNEQFF.

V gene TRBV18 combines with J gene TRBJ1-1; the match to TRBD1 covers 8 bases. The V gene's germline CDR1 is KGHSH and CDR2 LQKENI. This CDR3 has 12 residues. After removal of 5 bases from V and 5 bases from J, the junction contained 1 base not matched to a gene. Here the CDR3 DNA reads TGTGCCAGCTCATGGACAGGGACTGAAGCTTTCTTT. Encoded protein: CASSWTGTEAFF. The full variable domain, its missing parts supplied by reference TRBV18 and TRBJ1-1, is NAGVMQNPRHLVRRRGQEARLRCSPMKGHSHVYWYRQLPEEGLKFMVYLQKENIIDESGMPKERFSAEFPKEGPSILRIQQVVRGDSAAYFCASSWTGTEAFFGQGTRLTVV.

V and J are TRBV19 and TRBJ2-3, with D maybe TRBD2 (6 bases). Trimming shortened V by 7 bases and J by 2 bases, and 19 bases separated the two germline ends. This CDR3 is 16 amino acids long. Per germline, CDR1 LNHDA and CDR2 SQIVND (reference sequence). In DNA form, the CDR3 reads TGTGCCAGTACCCCCCTCGGCGGGGCCCCCACAGATACGCAGTATTTT. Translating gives CASTPLGGAPTDTQYF. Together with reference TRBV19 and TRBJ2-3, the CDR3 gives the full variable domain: DGGITQSPKYLFRKEGQNVTLSCEQNLNHDAMYWYRQDPGQGLRLIYYSQIVNDFQKGDIAEGYSVSREKKESFPLTVTSAQKNPTAFYLCASTPLGGAPTDTQYFGPGTRLTVL.

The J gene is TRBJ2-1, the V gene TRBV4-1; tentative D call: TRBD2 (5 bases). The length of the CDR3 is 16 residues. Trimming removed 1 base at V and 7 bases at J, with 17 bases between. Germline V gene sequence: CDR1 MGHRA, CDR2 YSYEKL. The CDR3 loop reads CASSQVSGSVLNEQFF. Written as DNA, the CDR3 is TGCGCCAGCAGCCAAGTGTCGGGATCTGTTTTGAATGAGCAGTTCTTC.

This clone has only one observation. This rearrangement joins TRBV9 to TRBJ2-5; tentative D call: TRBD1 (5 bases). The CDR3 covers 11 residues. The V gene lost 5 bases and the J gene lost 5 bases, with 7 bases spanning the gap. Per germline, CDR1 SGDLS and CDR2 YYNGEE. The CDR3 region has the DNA TGTGCCAGCAGTAGGGGCGAGACCCAGTACTTC. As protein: CASSRGETQYF. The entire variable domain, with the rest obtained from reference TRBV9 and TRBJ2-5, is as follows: DSGVTQTPKHLITATGQRVTLRCSPRSGDLSVYWYQQSLDQGLQFLIQYYNGEERAKGNILERFSAQQFPDLHSELNLSSLELGDSALYFCASSRGETQYFGPGTRLLVL.

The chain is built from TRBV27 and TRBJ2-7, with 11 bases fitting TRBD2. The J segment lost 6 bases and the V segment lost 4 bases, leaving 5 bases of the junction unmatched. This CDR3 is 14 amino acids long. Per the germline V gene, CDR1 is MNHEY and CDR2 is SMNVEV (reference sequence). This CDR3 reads CASSSGTSGFEQYF. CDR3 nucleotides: TGTGCCAGCAGTTCTGGGACTAGCGGTTTCGAGCAGTACTTC.